A single T cell receptor (beta chain) is shown here with its context. Antigen unknown. It was 5'RACE with constant-segment primers that produced the TCR alpha and TCR beta cDNA libraries, which carried sample barcodes and UMIs. TCRdb called the 5' RACE reads again in MiXCR, with one record for every CDR3 protein. Among 120,000 to 150,000 distinct CDR3 sequences listed, approximately 6% were seen once. V was trimmed by 1 base and J by 4 bases, leaving 8 bases between them. The length of the CDR3 is 14 residues. The sample is drawn from a study of T-cell memory formation after mild COVID-19. Background on the study: There were largely donor-specific TCR clusters.

Findings and limits, study-wide: Prior to infection, memory already included some responding clones, suggesting cross-reactive memory joined. Mainly CM and EM harbored the contracting CD4+ clones; mainly EMRA harbored the CD8+ ones.

This clonotype was sampled from an adult woman who had mild COVID-19 (a few samples of this study predate the infection). Cell type and time point are not known. The chain uses TRBV12-3 or TRBV12-4 and TRBJ1-5; D gene unclear. Material for sequencing was PBMCs or a T cell subset sorted from them (not recorded which). CDR3 sequence reads: CASSLVSVNQPQHF. The DNA of the CDR3 is TGTGCCAGCAGTTTAGTGTCAGTGAATCAGCCCCAGCATTTT.